The T cell receptor (beta chain) described here comes from a study of blood T cell repertoires in COVID-19. Whole-study context: COVID-19 samples, acute and convalescent, were from the United States, Italy and Spain.

Profiled with immunoSEQ multiplex PCR; TCRdb holds only in-frame clones, not every one. Among some 170,000 clones listed, approximately 95% were seen once. CDR1 and CDR2 (germline): SEHNR, FQNEAQ (reference sequence). The CDR3 totals 15 residues. Deletions cut 2 bases from V and 4 bases from J, with 11 bases between. Seattle researchers signed up patients amid active infection and tracked them longitudinally. This receptor was obtained from an older woman with COVID-19, enrolled during active disease. Sequences were obtained from peripheral blood. The chain employs TRBV7-9 and TRBJ2-2; tentative D call: TRBD1 (6 bases). As DNA, the CDR3 is TGTGCCAGCAGCTTAAGAACAGGGCCCACCGGGGAGCTGTTTTTT. Amino acids: CASSLRTGPTGELFF.